This TCR beta chain was profiled in a study of shared clonotypes between healthy human individuals. Across the study: Each donor had three CD4 naive, three CD4 memory, two CD8 naive and one CD8 memory plate.

Using roughly 180 ng DNA, roughly 33,000 T cell genomes, the sorted-subset replicate PCRs were run. Profiled with immunoSEQ multiplex PCR; TCRdb holds only in-frame clones, not every one. The sample includes approximately 250,000 clones, 60% to 70% seen only once; the top ten take around 10%. The CDR3 sequence is 16 residues long. V gave up 4 bases and J gave up 6 bases; unmatched junction bases: 8. The germline CDR1 and CDR2 sequences are SGHNT and YENEEA. General study findings and limits: There were few donors, and this limited the genetic and exposure-history diversity represented. The study generally estimated greater richness for naive than memory subsets.

Points on this clone: Its antigen is currently unknown.

The clonotype originates from a young man in good health. Sequencing was carried out using memory CD4+ T cells sorted from blood. Specified subset: CD45RA-negative fraction. The chain recombines TRBV11-3 with TRBJ2-1; 11 positions agree with TRBD2. The CDR3 here is CASSSQTSGIGNEQFF. DNA for the CDR3: TGTGCCAGCAGCTCACAGACTAGCGGGATCGGCAATGAGCAGTTCTTC.